This is a list of T cell receptor beta chains from one sample in a study of cytomegalovirus exposure and HLA in healthy donors. Produced via immunoSEQ multiplex PCR; TCRdb's table is partial and in-frame only. Found here are approximately 140,000 clones, under 75% of them singletons; the top ten hold 6% to 8.5%. Sequenced: PBMCs. The receptors were gathered from a woman in her sixties in good health and CMV-seropositive. Each CDR3 is given with its conserved first and last residue. D genes are given only for firm matches. Clone size, where shown, is once, few, many, or a class for clones that have expanded.

j_call clone_size d_call v_call cdr3_nt cdr3_aa
TRBJ1-3 . . TRBV28 TGTGCCAGCAGTTTTGGGGACATCTCTGGAAACACCATATATTTT CASSFGDISGNTIYF
TRBJ2-3 . TRBD2 TRBV9 TGTGCCAGCAGCTACGGACTAGCGGGAACCCTGGATACGCAGTATTTT CASSYGLAGTLDTQYF
TRBJ2-1 . TRBD2 TRBV6-5 TGTGCCAGCAGTTCCACTCGGGGTACTAGCGGGGATGAGCAGTTCTTC CASSSTRGTSGDEQFF
TRBJ1-5 . . TRBV19 TGTGCCAGTAGTATAGAACAAAGTCAGCCCCAGCATTTT CASSIEQSQPQHF
TRBJ1-2 . . TRBV7-2 TGTGCCAGCAGCACCGGACAGTCGGGCTACACCTTC CASSTGQSGYTF
TRBJ1-1 . . TRBV7-9 TGTTCCAGCAGCTTAGGGCAGGGCCCAGCTTTCTTT CSSSLGQGPAFF
TRBJ1-6 . TRBD1 TRBV6-1 TGTGCCAGCAGTGAGATCTGGACAGGGAGTAATTCACCCCTCCACTTT CASSEIWTGSNSPLHF
TRBJ1-5 few . TRBV5-1 TGCGCCAGCAGTCCCGGTCCTCAGCCCCAGCATTTT CASSPGPQPQHF
TRBJ2-5 once . TRBV7-2 TGTGCCAGCAGCCCCAACCGGGTTGGAGAGACCCAGTACTTC CASSPNRVGETQYF
TRBJ2-1 . . TRBV5-4 TGTGCCAGCAGCTTGCTTGGGGCCGGATCGTACAATGAGCAGTTCTTC CASSLLGAGSYNEQFF
TRBJ1-1 few . TRBV30 TGTGCCTGGAGCGTCGGACTGAGGAACACTGAAGCTTTCTTT CAWSVGLRNTEAFF
TRBJ2-3 . TRBD2 TRBV29-1 TGCAGCGTTGAAATTCCCGGGACTAGCGGGATTGGTAGCCACGGGACAGATACGCAGTATTTT CSVEIPGTSGIGSHGTDTQYF
TRBJ2-7 . . TRBV5-6 TGTGCCAGCAGCTCCCCCACCGGGACTCCTCCCTACGAGCAGTACTTC CASSSPTGTPPYEQYF
TRBJ2-3 few TRBD2 TRBV6-1 TGTGCCAGCAGTGTTACTAGCGCTAGCACAGATACGCAGTATTTT CASSVTSASTDTQYF
TRBJ2-1 once . TRBV9 TGTGCCAGCAGCCTAACTGGCTCAGGGATCGATGAGCAGTTCTTC CASSLTGSGIDEQFF
TRBJ2-7 . . TRBV6-5 TGTGCCAGCAGTTTCGGGACATCCAGCTCCTACGAGCAGTACTTC CASSFGTSSSYEQYF
TRBJ2-7 once TRBD1 TRBV30 TGTGCCTGGAGTCCCCCGGACAGGGTTATCGACGAGCAGTACTTC CAWSPPDRVIDEQYF
TRBJ1-1 . TRBD1 TRBV19 TGTGCCAGTAGGAGGACAGGGCAGGAGGCTGAAGCTTTCTTT CASRRTGQEAEAFF
TRBJ2-5 . . TRBV4-1 TGCGCCAGCAGCCAAGACGTGCTCCGCCGGGAGACCCAGTACTTC CASSQDVLRRETQYF
TRBJ2-7 . TRBD2 TRBV27 TGTGCCAGGACCACTAGCGACCCTAAGGACGAGCAGTACTTC CARTTSDPKDEQYF
TRBJ1-5 . . TRBV15 TGTGCCACCAGCAGAGATAGGGGCAACCCTCAGCCCCAGCATTTT CATSRDRGNPQPQHF
TRBJ2-7 . TRBD1 TRBV5-4 TGTGCCAGCAGCCAAGGACAGGGGGTCTACGAGCAGTACTTC CASSQGQGVYEQYF
TRBJ2-1 . . TRBV7-9 TGTGTCAGCAGCTTTCTTAGCGGTTACAATGAGCAGTTCTTC CVSSFLSGYNEQFF
TRBJ2-1 . . TRBV6-6 TGTGCCAGCACCGATAGCGGAGTCTTATACAATGAGCAGTTCTTC CASTDSGVLYNEQFF
TRBJ2-7 . . TRBV5-6 TGTGCCAGCAGCTTGGGCGTATACGAGCAGTACTTC CASSLGVYEQYF
TRBJ2-7 . . TRBV4-3 TGCGCCAGCAGCCAAGCACGGGGGATTCCCTACGAGCAGTACTTC CASSQARGIPYEQYF
TRBJ1-2 . . TRBV20-1 TGCAGTGCTAGACAGAATGGCTACACCTTC CSARQNGYTF
TRBJ1-2 . . TRBV9 TGTGCCGGCAGCGTAGGCAGGGAAGGGGGTAACTATGGCTACACCTTC CAGSVGREGGNYGYTF
TRBJ2-1 . TRBD2 TRBV7-8 TGTGCCAGCAGCTTATCTGCGGGAGGGCCTATCGAGCAGTTCTTC CASSLSAGGPIEQFF
TRBJ2-2 once . TRBV6-5 TGTGCCAGCGGACAGCGGGGGAACACCGGGGAGCTGTTTTTT CASGQRGNTGELFF
TRBJ2-2 large TRBD2 TRBV5-8 TGTGCCAACGGACTAGCGACCGGGGAGCTGTTTTTT CANGLATGELFF
TRBJ2-2 . TRBD1 TRBV6-1 TGTGCCAGCAGTGCCGGGACAGGGGTGGGGGAGCTGTTTTTT CASSAGTGVGELFF
TRBJ2-5 . TRBD2 TRBV30 TGTGCCTGGAGTGTAGGACTAGCGGGAGAGACCCAGTACTTC CAWSVGLAGETQYF